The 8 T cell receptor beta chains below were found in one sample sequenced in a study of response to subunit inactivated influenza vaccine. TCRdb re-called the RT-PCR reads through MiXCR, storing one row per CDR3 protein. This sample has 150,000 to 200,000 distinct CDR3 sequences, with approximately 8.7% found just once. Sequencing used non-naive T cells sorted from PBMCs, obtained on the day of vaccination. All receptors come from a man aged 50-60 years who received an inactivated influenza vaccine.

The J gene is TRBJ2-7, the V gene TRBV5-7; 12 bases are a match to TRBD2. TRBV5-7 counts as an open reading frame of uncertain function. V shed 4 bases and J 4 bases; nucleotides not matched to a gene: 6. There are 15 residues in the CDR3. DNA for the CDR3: TGTGCCAGCAGCGGACTAGCGGGAACCCGTTACGAGCAGTACTTC. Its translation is CASSGLAGTRYEQYF.

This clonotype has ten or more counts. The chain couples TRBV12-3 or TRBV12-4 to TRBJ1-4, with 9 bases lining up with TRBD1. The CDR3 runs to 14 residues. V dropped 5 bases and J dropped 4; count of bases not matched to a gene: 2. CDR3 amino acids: CASSPGQGNEKLFF. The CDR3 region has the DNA TGTGCCAGCAGTCCGGGACAGGGTAATGAAAAACTGTTTTTT.

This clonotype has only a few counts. In nucleotides, the CDR3 is TGCGCCAGCAGCCAATGGGTGAAGGAAAAACTGTTTTTT. Protein product: CASSQWVKEKLFF. The genes are TRBV4-3 and TRBJ1-4; D call uncertain. Per the germline V gene, CDR1 is LGHNA and CDR2 is YSLEER. Trimming shortened V by 2 bases and J by 8 bases, and 9 bases separated the two germline ends. The CDR3 is made up of 13 amino acids.

The CDR3 is CASSLAQPSYEQYF. In DNA, the CDR3 is TGCGCCAGCAGCTTGGCACAGCCCTCCTACGAGCAGTACTTC. The chain employs TRBV5-1 and TRBJ2-7; D gene uncertain. There are 14 residues in the CDR3. The V gene lost 0 bases and the J gene lost 0 bases, with 7 bases spanning the gap. Germline-derived CDR1 and CDR2 are SGHRS and YFSETQ.

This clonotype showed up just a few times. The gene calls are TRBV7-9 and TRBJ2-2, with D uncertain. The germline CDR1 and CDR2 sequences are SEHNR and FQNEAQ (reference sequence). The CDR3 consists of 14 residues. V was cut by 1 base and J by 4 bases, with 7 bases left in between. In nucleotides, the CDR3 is TGTGCCAGCAGCTTAGAGCTTCTCACCGGGGAGCTGTTTTTT. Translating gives CASSLELLTGELFF.

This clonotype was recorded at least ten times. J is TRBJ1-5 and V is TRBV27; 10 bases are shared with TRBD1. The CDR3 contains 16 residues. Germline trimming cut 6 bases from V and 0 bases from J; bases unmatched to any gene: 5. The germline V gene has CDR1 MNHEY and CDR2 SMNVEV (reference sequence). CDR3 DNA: TGTGCCAGCAGGGACAGGGGGTTCTATAGCAATCAGCCCCAGCATTTT. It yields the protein CASRDRGFYSNQPQHF.

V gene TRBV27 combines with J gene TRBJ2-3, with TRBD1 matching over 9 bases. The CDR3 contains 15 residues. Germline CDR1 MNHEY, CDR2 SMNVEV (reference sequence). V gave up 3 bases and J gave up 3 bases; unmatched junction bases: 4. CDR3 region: CASSLATGGTDTQYF. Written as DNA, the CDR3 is TGTGCCAGCAGTTTGGCGACAGGGGGGACAGATACGCAGTATTTT.

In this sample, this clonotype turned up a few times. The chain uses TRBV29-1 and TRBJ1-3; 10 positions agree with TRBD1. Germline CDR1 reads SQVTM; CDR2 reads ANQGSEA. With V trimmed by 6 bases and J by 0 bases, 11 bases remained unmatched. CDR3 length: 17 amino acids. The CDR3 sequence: CSVAGTGAANSGNTIYF. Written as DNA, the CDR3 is TGCAGCGTCGCCGGGACAGGGGCCGCGAACTCTGGAAACACCATATATTTT.